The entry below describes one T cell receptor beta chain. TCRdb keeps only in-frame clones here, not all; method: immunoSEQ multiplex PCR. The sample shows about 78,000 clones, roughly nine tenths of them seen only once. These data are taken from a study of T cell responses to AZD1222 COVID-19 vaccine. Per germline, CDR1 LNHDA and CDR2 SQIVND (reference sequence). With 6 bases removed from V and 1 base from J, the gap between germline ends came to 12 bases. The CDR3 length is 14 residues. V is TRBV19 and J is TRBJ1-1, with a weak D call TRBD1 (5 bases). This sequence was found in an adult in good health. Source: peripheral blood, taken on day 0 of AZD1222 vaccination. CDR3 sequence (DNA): TGTGCCAGTAGGGACCGCCAGGGGAACACTGAAGCTTTCTTT. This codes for CASRDRQGNTEAFF. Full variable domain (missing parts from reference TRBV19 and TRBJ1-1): DGGITQSPKYLFRKEGQNVTLSCEQNLNHDAMYWYRQDPGQGLRLIYYSQIVNDFQKGDIAEGYSVSREKKESFPLTVTSAQKNPTAFYLCASRDRQGNTEAFFGQGTRLTVV.